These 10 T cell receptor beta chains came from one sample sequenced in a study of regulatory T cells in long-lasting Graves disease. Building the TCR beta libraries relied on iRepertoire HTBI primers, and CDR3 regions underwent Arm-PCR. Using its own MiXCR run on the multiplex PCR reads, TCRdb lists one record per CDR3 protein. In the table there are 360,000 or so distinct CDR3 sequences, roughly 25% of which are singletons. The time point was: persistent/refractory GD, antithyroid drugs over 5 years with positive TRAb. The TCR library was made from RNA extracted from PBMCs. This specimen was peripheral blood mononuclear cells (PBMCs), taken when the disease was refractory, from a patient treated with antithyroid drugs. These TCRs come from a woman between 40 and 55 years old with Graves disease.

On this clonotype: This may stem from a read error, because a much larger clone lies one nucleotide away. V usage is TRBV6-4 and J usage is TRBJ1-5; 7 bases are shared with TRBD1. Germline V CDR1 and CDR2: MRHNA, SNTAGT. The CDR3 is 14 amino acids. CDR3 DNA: TGTGCCAACAGTGACGACAGGGCAGGTCAGCCCCAGCATTTT. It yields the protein CANSDDRAGQPQHF.

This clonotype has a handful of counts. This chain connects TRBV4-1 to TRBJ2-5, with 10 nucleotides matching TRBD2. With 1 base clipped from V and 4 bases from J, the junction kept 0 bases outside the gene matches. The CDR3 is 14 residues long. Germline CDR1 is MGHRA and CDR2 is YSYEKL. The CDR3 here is CASSQGLAGETQYF. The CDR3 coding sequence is TGCGCCAGCAGCCAAGGACTAGCGGGAGAGACCCAGTACTTC.

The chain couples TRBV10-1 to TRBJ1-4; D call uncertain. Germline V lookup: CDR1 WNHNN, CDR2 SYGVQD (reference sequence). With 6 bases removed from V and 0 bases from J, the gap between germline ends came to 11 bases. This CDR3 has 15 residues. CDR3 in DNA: TGCGCCAGCAGGGAATCAGACGCAACTAATGAAAAACTGTTTTTT. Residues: CASRESDATNEKLFF.

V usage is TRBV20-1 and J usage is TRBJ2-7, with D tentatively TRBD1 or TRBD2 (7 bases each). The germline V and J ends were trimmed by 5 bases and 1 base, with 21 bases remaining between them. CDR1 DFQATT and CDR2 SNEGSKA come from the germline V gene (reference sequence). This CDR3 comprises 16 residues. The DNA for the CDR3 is TGCAGTGCTCAGGGGGTTTTCTCTAGCGGATCCTACGAGCAGTACTTC. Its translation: CSAQGVFSSGSYEQYF.

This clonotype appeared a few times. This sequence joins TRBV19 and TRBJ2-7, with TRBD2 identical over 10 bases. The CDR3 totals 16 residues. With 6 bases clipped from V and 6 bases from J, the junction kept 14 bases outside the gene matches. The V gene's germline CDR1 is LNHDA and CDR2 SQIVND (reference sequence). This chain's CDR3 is CASSRLAGFAGGEQYF. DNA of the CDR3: TGTGCCAGTAGCCGACTAGCGGGTTTTGCCGGCGGCGAGCAGTACTTC.

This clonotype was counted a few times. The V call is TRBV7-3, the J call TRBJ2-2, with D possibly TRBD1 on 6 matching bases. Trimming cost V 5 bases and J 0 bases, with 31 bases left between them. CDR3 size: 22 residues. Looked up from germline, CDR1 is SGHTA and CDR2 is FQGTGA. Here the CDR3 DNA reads TGTGCCAGCAGCGCATGGGGGCTACTACAATCCCCGACCTCCCCGAACACCGGGGAGCTGTTTTTT. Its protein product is CASSAWGLLQSPTSPNTGELFF.

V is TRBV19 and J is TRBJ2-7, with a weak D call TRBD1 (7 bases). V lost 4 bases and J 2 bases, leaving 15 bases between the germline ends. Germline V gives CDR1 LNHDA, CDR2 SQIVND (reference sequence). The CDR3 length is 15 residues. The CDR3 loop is CASSSGTVKAYEQYF. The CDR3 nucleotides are TGTGCCAGTAGTAGCGGGACAGTGAAAGCCTACGAGCAGTACTTC.

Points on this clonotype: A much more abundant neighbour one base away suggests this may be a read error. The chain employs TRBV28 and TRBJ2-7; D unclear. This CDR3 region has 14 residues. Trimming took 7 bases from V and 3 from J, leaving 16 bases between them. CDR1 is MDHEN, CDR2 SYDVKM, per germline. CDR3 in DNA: TGTGCCAGCAACCCGCCCGGGCCTCTCTACGAGCAGTACTTC. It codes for CASNPPGPLYEQYF.

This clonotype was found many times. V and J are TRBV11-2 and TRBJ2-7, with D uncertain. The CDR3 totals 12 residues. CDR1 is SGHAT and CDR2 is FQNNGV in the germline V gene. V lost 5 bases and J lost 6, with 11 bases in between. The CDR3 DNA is TGTGCCAGCAGCCGAGTCCTGTCCGAGCAGTACTTC. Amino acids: CASSRVLSEQYF.

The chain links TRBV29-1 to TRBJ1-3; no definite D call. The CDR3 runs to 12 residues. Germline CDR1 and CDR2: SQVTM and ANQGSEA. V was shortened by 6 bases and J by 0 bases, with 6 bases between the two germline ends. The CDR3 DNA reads TGCAGCGTGAGTCACTCTGGAAACACCATATATTTT. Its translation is CSVSHSGNTIYF.